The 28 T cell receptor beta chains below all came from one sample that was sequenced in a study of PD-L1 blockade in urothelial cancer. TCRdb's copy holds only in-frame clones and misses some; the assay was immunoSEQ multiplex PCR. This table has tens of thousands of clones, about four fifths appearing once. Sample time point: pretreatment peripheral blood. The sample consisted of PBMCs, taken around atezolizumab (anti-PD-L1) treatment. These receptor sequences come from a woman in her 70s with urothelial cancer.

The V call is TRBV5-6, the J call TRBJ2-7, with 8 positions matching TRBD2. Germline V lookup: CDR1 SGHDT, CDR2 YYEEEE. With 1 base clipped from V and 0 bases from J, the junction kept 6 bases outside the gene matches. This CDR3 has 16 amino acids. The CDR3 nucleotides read TGTGCCAGCAGCTTGTTCGGGAGGGAGGGCTCCTACGAGCAGTACTTC. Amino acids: CASSLFGREGSYEQYF.

Here the CDR3 reads CASSQGWDSFPYEPQHF. CDR3 DNA sequence: TGCGCCAGCAGCCAAGGGTGGGACTCCTTCCCTTATGAGCCCCAGCATTTT. This chain uses TRBV4-1 with TRBJ1-5; the D gene is possibly TRBD1 (5 bases). CDR1 and CDR2 from the germline V gene are MGHRA and YSYEKL. This CDR3 spans 17 amino acids. V lost 1 base and J 8 bases, leaving 21 bases between the germline ends.

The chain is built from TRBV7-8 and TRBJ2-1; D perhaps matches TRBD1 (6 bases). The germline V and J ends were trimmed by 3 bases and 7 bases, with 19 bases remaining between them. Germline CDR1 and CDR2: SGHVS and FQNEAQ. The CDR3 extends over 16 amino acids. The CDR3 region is CASSLERASGTNEQFF. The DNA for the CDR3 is TGTGCCAGCAGCTTGGAGAGAGCCTCCGGGACAAATGAGCAGTTCTTC.

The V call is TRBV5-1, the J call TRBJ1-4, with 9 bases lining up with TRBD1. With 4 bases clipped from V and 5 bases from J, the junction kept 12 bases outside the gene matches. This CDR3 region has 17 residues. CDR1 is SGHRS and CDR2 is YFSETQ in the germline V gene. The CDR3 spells CASSPGTGPQGNEKLFF. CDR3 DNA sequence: TGCGCCAGCAGCCCCGGGACAGGGCCCCAAGGAAATGAAAAACTGTTTTTT. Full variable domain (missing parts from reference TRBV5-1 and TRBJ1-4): KAGVTQTPRYLIKTRGQQVTLSCSPISGHRSVSWYQQTPGQGLQFLFEYFSETQRNKGNFPGRFSGRQFSNSRSEMNVSTLELGDSALYLCASSPGTGPQGNEKLFFGSGTQLSVL.

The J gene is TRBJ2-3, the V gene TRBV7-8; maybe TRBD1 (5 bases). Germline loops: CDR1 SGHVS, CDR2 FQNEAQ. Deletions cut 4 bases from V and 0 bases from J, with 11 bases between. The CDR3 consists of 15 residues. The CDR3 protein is CASSWGYPSTDTQYF. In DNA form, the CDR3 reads TGTGCCAGCAGCTGGGGCTACCCTAGCACAGATACGCAGTATTTT.

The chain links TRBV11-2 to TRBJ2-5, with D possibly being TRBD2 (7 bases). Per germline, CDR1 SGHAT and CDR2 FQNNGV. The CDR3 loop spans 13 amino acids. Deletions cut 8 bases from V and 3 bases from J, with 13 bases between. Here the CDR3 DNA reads TGTGCCAGCCCTAAGGGGGGGAAAGAGACCCAGTACTTC. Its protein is CASPKGGKETQYF.

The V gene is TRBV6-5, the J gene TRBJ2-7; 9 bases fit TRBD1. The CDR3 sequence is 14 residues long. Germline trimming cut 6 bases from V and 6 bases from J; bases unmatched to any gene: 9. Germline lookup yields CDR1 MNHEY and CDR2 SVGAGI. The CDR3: CASRQQGAPGEQYF. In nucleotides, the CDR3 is TGTGCCAGCAGGCAACAGGGGGCGCCGGGCGAGCAGTACTTC.

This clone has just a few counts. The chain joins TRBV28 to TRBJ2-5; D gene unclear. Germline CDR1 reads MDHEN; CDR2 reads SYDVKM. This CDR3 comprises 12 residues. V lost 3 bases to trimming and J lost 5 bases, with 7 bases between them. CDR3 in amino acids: CASSLNGETQYF. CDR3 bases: TGTGCCAGCAGTTTGAACGGGGAGACCCAGTACTTC.

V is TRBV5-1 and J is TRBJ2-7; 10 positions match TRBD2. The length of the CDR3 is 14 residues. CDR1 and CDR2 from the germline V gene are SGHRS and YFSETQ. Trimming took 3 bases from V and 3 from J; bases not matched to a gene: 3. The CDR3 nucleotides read TGCGCCAGCAGCTGGACTAGCGGTAACTACGAGCAGTACTTC. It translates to CASSWTSGNYEQYF.

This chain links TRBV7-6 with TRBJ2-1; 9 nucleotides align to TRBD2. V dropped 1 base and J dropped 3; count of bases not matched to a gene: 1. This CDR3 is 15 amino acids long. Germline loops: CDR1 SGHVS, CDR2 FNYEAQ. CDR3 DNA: TGTGCCAGCAGCTTAGGACTAGCGGTCTACAATGAGCAGTTCTTC. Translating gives CASSLGLAVYNEQFF. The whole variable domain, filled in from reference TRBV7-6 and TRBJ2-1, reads GAGVSQSPRYKVTKRGQDVALRCDPISGHVSLYWYRQALGQGPEFLTYFNYEAQQDKSGLPNDRFSAERPEGSISTLTIQRTEQRDSAMYRCASSLGLAVYNEQFFGPGTRLTVL.

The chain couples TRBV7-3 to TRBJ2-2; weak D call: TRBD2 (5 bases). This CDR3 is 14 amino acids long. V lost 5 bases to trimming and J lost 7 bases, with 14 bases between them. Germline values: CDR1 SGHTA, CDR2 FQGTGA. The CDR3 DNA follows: TGTGCCAGCAGCGGTGGGGTAGCGCACGGGGAGCTGTTTTTT. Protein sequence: CASSGGVAHGELFF.

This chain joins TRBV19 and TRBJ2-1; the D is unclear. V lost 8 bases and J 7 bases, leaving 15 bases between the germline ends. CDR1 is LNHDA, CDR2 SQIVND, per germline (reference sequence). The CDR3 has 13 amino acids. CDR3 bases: TGTGCCAGTGCTTACGGAGCCCGGAATGAGCAGTTCTTC. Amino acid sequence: CASAYGARNEQFF.

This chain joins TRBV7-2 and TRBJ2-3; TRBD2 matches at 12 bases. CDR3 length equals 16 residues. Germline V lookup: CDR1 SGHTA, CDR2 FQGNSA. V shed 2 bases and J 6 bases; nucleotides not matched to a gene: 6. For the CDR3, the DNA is TGTGCCAGCAGCTTACACCTAGCGGGGGGGCTGGATACGCAGTATTTT. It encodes CASSLHLAGGLDTQYF.

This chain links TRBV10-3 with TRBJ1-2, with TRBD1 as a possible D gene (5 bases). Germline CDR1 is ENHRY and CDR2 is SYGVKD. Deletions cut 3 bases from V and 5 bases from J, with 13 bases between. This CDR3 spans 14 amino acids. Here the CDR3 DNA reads TGTGCCATCAGTGATGCCGGGGGGGGGTATGGCTACACCTTC. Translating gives CAISDAGGGYGYTF.

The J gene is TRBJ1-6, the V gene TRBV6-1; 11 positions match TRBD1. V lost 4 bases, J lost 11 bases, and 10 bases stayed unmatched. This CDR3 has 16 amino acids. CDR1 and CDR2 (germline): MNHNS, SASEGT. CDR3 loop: CASSALPGTGGPPLHF. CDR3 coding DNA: TGTGCCAGCAGTGCACTACCCGGGACAGGGGGACCACCCCTCCACTTT.

CDR3 protein: CASSEGGGITEAFF. The CDR3 nucleotides are TGTGCCAGCAGTGAAGGGGGGGGGATCACTGAAGCTTTCTTT. The chain joins TRBV6-1 to TRBJ1-1, with D perhaps TRBD1 (5 bases). The V end was cut by 1 base, the J end by 4 bases, with 10 bases between. The V gene's germline CDR1 is MNHNS and CDR2 SASEGT. This CDR3 has 14 amino acids.

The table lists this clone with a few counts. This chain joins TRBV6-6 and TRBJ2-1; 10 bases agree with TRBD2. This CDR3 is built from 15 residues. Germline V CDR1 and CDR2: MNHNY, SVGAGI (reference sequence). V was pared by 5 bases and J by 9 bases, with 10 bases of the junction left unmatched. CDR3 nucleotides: TGTGCCAGCAGTGGGCGAGCGGGGGGGCCTATTGAGCAGTTCTTC. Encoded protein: CASSGRAGGPIEQFF.

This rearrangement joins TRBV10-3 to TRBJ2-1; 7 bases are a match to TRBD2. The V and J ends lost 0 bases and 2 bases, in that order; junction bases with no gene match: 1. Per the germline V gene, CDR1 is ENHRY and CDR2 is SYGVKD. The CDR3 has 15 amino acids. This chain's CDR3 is CAISESSGAYNEQFF. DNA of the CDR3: TGTGCCATCAGTGAGTCGAGCGGGGCCTACAATGAGCAGTTCTTC.

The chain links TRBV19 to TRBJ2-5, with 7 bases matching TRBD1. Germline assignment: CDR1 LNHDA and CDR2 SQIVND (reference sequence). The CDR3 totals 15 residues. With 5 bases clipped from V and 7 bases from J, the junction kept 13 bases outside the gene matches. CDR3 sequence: CASSERTGRLGTQYF. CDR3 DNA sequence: TGTGCCAGTAGTGAACGGACAGGCAGATTGGGGACCCAGTACTTC.

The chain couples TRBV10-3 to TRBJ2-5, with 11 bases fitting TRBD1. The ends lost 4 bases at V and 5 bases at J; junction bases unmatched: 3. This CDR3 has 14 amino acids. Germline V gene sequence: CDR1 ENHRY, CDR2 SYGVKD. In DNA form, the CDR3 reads TGTGCCATCAGTGGAGGACAGGGGGCTGAGACCCAGTACTTC. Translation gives CAISGGQGAETQYF.

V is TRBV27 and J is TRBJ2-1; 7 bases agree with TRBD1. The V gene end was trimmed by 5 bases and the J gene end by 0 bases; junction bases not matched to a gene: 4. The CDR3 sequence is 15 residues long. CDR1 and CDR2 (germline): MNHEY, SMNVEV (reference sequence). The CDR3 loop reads CASSTGVISYNEQFF. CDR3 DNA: TGTGCCAGCAGTACAGGGGTTATCTCCTACAATGAGCAGTTCTTC.

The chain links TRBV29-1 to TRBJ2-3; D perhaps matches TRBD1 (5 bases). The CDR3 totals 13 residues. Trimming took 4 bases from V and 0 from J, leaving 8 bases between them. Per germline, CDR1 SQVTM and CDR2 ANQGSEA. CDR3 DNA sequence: TGCAGCGTTGGACAGACTAGCACAGATACGCAGTATTTT. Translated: CSVGQTSTDTQYF.

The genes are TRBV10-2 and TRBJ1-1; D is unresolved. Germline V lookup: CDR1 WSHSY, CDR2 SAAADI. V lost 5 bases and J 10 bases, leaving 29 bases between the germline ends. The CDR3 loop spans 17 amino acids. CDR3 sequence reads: CASSTVSFPGRQSGAFF. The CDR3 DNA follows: TGCGCCAGCAGTACCGTCTCGTTCCCCGGTCGGCAGAGCGGAGCTTTCTTT.

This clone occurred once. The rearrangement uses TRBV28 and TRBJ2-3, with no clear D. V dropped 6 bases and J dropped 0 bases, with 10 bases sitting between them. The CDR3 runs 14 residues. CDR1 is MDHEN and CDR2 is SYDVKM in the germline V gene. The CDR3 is CASSPHQSTDTQYF. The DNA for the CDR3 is TGTGCCAGCAGCCCCCACCAGAGCACAGATACGCAGTATTTT.

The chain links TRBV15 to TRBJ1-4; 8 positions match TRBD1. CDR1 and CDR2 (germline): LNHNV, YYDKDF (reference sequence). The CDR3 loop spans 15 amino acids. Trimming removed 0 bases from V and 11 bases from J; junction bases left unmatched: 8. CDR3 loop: CATSRDAQGARKLFF. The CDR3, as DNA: TGTGCCACCAGCAGAGATGCGCAGGGGGCGAGGAAACTGTTTTTT.

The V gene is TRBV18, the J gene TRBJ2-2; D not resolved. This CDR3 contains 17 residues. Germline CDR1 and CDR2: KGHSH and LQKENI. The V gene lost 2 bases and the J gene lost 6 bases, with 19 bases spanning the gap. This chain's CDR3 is CASSPFSPGSTPGELFF. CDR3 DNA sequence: TGTGCCAGCTCACCATTTTCTCCCGGGTCAACCCCCGGGGAGCTGTTTTTT.

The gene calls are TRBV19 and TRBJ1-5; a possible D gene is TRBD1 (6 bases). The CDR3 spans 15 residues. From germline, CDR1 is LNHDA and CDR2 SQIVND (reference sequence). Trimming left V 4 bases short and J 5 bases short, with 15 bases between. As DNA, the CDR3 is TGTGCCAGTAGTACCCGCGGCGGGGGCGATCAGCCCCAGCATTTT. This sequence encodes CASSTRGGGDQPQHF.

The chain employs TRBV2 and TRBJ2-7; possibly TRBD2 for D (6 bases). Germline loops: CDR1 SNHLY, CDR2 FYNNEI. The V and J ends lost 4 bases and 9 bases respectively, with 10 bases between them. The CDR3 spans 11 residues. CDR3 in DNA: TGTGCCAGCAGTGCCGGGAGTACGCAGTACTTC. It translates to CASSAGSTQYF.